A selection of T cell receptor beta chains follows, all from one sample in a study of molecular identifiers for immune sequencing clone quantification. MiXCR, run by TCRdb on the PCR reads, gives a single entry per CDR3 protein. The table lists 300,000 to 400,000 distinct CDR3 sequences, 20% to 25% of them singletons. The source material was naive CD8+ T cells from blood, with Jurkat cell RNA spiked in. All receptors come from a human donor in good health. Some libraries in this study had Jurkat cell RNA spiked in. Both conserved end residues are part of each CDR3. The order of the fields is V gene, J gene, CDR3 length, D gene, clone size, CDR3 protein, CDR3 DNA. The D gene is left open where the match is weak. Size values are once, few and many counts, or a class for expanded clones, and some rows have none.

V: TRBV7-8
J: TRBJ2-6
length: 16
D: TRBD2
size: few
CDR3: CASSPRGGFGANVLTF
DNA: TGTGCCAGCAGCCCCCGGGGAGGGTTTGGGGCCAACGTCCTGACTTTC

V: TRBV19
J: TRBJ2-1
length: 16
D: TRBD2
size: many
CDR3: CASSPSQRGVYNEQFF
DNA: TGTGCCAGTAGCCCCTCTCAGCGGGGGGTTTACAATGAGCAGTTCTTC

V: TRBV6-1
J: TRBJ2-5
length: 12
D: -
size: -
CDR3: CASSVWGETQYF
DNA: TGTGCCAGCAGTGTCTGGGGGGAGACCCAGTACTTC

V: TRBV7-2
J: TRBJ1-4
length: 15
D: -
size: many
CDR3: CASTSGPRTNEKLFF
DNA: TGTGCCAGCACCTCCGGCCCGAGGACTAATGAAAAACTGTTTTTT

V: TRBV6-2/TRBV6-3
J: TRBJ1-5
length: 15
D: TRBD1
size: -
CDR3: CASSPQGASNQPQHF
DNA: TGTGCCAGCAGTCCTCAGGGGGCGAGCAATCAGCCCCAGCATTTT

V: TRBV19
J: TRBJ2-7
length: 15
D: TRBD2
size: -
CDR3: CASSIGSGGHDEQYF
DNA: TGTGCCAGTAGTATCGGGAGCGGGGGACACGATGAGCAGTACTTC

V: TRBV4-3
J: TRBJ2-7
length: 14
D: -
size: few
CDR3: CASSQDWGEGEQYF
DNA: TGCGCCAGCAGCCAAGATTGGGGAGAAGGCGAGCAGTACTTC

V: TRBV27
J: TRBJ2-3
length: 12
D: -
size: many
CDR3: CASSLPQHTQYF
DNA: TGTGCCAGCAGTTTACCCCAACATACGCAGTATTTT

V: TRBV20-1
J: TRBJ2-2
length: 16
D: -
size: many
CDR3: CSARALWRQNTGELFF
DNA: TGCAGTGCTAGGGCCCTCTGGCGGCAAAACACCGGGGAGCTGTTTTTT

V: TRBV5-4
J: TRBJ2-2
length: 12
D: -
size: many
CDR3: CASSPSTGELFF
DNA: TGTGCCAGCAGTCCCAGCACCGGGGAGCTGTTTTTT

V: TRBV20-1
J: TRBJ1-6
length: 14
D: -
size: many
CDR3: CSAKRQSVNSPLHF
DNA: TGCAGTGCTAAACGACAGTCCGTTAATTCACCCCTCCACTTT

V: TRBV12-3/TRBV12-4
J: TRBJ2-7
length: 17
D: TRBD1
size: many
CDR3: CASSLTPRDRASYEQYF
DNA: TGTGCCAGCAGTTTAACCCCACGGGACAGGGCTTCCTACGAGCAGTACTTC

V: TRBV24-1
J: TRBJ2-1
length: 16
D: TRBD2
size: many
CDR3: CATSDSGGGAYNEQFF
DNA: TGTGCCACCAGTGATTCAGGCGGGGGGGCCTACAATGAGCAGTTCTTC

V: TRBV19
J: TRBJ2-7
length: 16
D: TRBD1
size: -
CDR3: CASSTTGQGINYEQYF
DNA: TGTGCCAGTAGTACCACGGGACAGGGGATTAACTACGAGCAGTACTTC

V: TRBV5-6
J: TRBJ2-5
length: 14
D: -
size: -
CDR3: CASSGVADRETQYF
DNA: TGTGCCAGCAGCGGGGTAGCGGACCGAGAGACCCAGTACTTC

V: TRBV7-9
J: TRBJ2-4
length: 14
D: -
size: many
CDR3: CASSLGQGNDIQYF
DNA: TGTGCCAGCAGCTTAGGGCAGGGAAACGACATTCAGTACTTC

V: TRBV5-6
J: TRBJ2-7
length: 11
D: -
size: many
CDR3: CASSSFYEQYF
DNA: TGTGCCAGCAGCTCCTTCTACGAGCAGTACTTC

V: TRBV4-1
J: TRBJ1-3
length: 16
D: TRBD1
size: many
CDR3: CASSPGTGRSGNTIYF
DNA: TGCGCCAGCAGCCCGGGGACAGGGCGCTCTGGAAACACCATATATTTT

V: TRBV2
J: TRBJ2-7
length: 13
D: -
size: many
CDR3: CASSESGDYEQYF
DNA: TGTGCCAGCAGTGAGTCAGGGGACTACGAGCAGTACTTC

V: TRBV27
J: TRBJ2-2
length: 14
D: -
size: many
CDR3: CASSFVSNTGELFF
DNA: TGTGCCAGCAGTTTCGTCTCGAACACCGGGGAGCTGTTTTTT

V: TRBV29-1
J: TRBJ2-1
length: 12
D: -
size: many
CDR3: CSGGTISGEQFF
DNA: TGCAGCGGGGGGACGATATCCGGTGAGCAGTTCTTC

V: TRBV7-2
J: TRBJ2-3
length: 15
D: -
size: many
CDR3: CASSLEGTDTDTQYF
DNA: TGTGCCAGCAGCTTGGAAGGGACGGACACAGATACGCAGTATTTT

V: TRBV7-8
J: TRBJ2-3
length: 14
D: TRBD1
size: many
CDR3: CASRETGAGDTQYF
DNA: TGTGCCAGCAGGGAGACAGGGGCAGGAGATACGCAGTATTTT

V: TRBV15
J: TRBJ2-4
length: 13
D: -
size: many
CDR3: CATLGPGENIQYF
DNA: TGTGCCACGCTGGGACCGGGGGAGAACATTCAGTACTTC

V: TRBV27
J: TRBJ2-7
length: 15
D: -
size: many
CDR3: CASSPGSNPSYEQYF
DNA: TGTGCCAGCAGTCCAGGGAGCAACCCCTCCTACGAGCAGTACTTC

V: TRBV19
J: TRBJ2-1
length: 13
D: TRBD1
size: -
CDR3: CASHQGAGNEQFF
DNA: TGTGCCTCCCATCAGGGGGCCGGCAATGAGCAGTTCTTC

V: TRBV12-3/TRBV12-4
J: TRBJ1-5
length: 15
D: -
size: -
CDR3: CASSLMGPGNQPQHF
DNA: TGTGCCAGCAGTTTAATGGGGCCGGGCAATCAGCCCCAGCATTTT

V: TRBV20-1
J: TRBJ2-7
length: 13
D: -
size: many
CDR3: CSARRDGTYEQYF
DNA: TGCAGTGCTAGAAGGGACGGAACCTACGAGCAGTACTTC

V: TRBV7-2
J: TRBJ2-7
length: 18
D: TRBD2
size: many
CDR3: CASSLVSGTSGPSYEQYF
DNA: TGTGCCAGCAGCTTAGTGAGCGGGACTAGCGGTCCTTCCTACGAGCAGTACTTC

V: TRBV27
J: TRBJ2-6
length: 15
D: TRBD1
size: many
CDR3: CASSRQGSGANVLTF
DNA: TGTGCCAGCAGTCGACAGGGGTCTGGGGCCAACGTCCTGACTTTC

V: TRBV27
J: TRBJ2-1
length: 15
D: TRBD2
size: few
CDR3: CASSTASGSRNEQFF
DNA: TGTGCCAGCAGTACCGCTAGCGGGAGTAGAAATGAGCAGTTCTTC

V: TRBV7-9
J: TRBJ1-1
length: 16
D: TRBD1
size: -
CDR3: CASSLGRGRVNTEAFF
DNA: TGTGCCAGCAGCTTAGGCAGGGGGCGAGTGAACACTGAAGCTTTCTTT

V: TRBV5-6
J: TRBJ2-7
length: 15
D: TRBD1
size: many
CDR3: CASSLALRGRWEQYF
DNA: TGTGCCAGCAGCTTGGCCTTGAGGGGGCGCTGGGAGCAGTACTTC

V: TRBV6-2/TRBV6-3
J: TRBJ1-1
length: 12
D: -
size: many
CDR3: CASSYGRLEAFF
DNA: TGTGCCAGCAGTTATGGGCGGCTTGAAGCTTTCTTT

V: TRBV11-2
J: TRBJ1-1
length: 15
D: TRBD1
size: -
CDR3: CASSLAWTGNTEAFF
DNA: TGTGCCAGCAGCTTAGCTTGGACAGGGAACACTGAAGCTTTCTTT

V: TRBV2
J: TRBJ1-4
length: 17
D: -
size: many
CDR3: CASSRGATRPTNEKLFF
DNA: TGTGCCAGCAGTCGGGGAGCTACCCGCCCAACTAATGAAAAACTGTTTTTT

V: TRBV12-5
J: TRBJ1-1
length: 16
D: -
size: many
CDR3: CASGLWTAPANAEAFF
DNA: TGTGCTAGTGGTCTATGGACAGCGCCGGCGAACGCTGAAGCTTTCTTT

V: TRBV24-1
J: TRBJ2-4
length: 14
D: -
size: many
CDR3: CATSSRGTEYPQYF
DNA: TGTGCCACCAGTTCCCGGGGGACTGAGTATCCGCAGTACTTC

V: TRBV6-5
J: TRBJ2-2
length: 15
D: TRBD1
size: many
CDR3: CASSYLTGGTGELFF
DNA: TGTGCCAGCAGTTACCTGACAGGGGGCACCGGGGAGCTGTTTTTT

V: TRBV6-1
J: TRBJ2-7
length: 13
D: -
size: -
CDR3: CASSQTGPREQYF
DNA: TGTGCCAGCAGCCAAACGGGGCCAAGAGAGCAGTACTTC

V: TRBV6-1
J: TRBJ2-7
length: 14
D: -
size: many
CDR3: CASSEVDKGYEQYF
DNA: TGTGCCAGCAGTGAAGTAGACAAGGGCTACGAGCAGTACTTC

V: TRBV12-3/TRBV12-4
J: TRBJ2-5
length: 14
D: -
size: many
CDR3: CASRATGLIETQYF
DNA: TGTGCCAGCAGAGCCACGGGATTGATAGAGACCCAGTACTTC

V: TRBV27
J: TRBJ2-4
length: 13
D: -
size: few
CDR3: CASSLKGVDIQYF
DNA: TGTGCCAGCAGTTTAAAAGGGGTTGACATTCAGTACTTC

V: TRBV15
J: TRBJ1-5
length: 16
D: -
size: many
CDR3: CATSRGQGFGNQPQHF
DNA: TGTGCCACCAGCAGAGGTCAGGGTTTTGGCAATCAGCCCCAGCATTTT

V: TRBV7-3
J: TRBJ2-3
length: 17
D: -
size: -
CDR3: CALRNSGVGASTDTQYF
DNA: TGTGCCCTGCGGAATTCGGGGGTTGGGGCTAGCACAGATACGCAGTATTTT

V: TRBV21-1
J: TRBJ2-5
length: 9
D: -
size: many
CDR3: CAGQETQYF
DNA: TGTGCCGGCCAAGAGACCCAGTACTTC

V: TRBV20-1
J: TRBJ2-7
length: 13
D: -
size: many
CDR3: CSADRTDGVEQYF
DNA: TGCAGTGCGGACCGGACCGATGGGGTCGAGCAGTACTTC